Included here is one T cell receptor beta chain sequence, with context. What it binds is unknown. The V end lost 2 bases, the J end lost 7 bases, and 4 bases lay between the germline ends. CDR1 is SGHTS, CDR2 YDEGEE, per germline. The CDR3 loop spans 11 amino acids. The data are from a study of OX40 agonist ivuxolimab in advanced cancers. Study overall: Partial responses were observed in three patients, of whom one had hepatocellular carcinoma and two had cutaneous melanoma.

Overall study results and limits: Clonal expansion was seen in CD4+ and CD8+ blood T cells by week 6 at 0.1 to 3.0 mg/kg.

Profiled with immunoSEQ multiplex PCR; TCRdb holds only in-frame clones, not every one. This table holds some 100,000 clones, 86% found once. The TCR comes from an adult with an advanced solid tumor such as melanoma, head and neck, liver or kidney cancer. The V and J genes are TRBV5-8 and TRBJ2-1; D ambiguous. This specimen was CD4+ or CD8+ T cells sorted from blood, taken in a trial of the OX40 agonist ivuxolimab. In nucleotides, the CDR3 is TGTGCCAGCAGCTTTATAAATGAGCAGTTCTTC. Its translation is CASSFINEQFF.